These 28 T cell receptor beta chains were all obtained from the same sample, sequenced in a study of naive and memory T cell subsets. The library had UMIs added by 3' ligation of an oligonucleotide to TCR cDNA. Ligated cDNA underwent four rounds of PCR with nested alpha and beta constant region primers and SP2. TCRdb processed the 5' RACE reads anew with MiXCR; each CDR3 protein has one entry. The sample lists about 48,000 distinct CDR3 sequences, about 4.8% occurring once. These receptors all stem from a female donor in good health.

This clonotype occurred a few times. This chain connects TRBV4-3 to TRBJ2-1; the D is unclear. Germline V gene sequence: CDR1 LGHNA, CDR2 YSLEER. Trimming took off 0 bases at V and 8 bases at J, with 14 bases between the two ends. This CDR3 comprises 15 residues. CDR3 bases: TGCGCCAGCAGCCAAGATCCTAGTTTACTCTATGAGCAGTTCTTC. It specifies CASSQDPSLLYEQFF.

The chain carries TRBV14 and TRBJ2-7; D might be TRBD1 (6 bases). CDR3 size: 13 residues. V was clipped by 5 bases and J by 2 bases, with 10 bases between them. The germline V gene encodes CDR1 SGHDN and CDR2 FVKESK. The DNA for the CDR3 is TGTGCCAGCAGCAGGGGACAAACCTACGAGCAGTACTTC. It is translated as CASSRGQTYEQYF. Full variable domain (missing parts from reference TRBV14 and TRBJ2-7): EAGVTQFPSHSVIEKGQTVTLRCDPISGHDNLYWYRRVMGKEIKFLLHFVKESKQDESGMPNNRFLAERTGGTYSTLKVQPAELEDSGVYFCASSRGQTYEQYFGPGTRLTVT.

This clonotype was recorded many times. V usage is TRBV6-5 and J usage is TRBJ1-4; TRBD1 agrees at 7 bases. Germline loops: CDR1 MNHEY, CDR2 SVGAGI. CDR3 length equals 14 residues. Trimming cost V 6 bases and J 8 bases; bases outside gene matches: 9. CDR3 sequence (DNA): TGTGCCAGCAGAAAACAGGGGCGAGGGGAAAAACTGTTTTTT. It yields the protein CASRKQGRGEKLFF.

This clonotype was counted only a few times. This chain uses TRBV5-4 with TRBJ2-1; TRBD2 matches 8 bases. The CDR3 has 16 amino acids. The junction had 8 bases not matched to a gene; V was cut back by 2 bases and J by 4 bases. The germline CDR1 and CDR2 sequences are SGHNT and YYREEE (reference sequence). CDR3 residues: CASSLKRELAYNEQFF. CDR3 DNA: TGTGCCAGCAGCTTAAAGCGGGAGCTGGCATACAATGAGCAGTTCTTC.

This chain links TRBV11-2 with TRBJ1-4; weak D call: TRBD1 (5 bases). Trimming stripped 3 bases from V and 6 bases from J, with 14 bases between. Germline lookup yields CDR1 SGHAT and CDR2 FQNNGV. CDR3 size: 15 residues. The CDR3 reads CASSFWGGKDEKLFF. The CDR3 nucleotides are TGTGCCAGCAGCTTCTGGGGGGGAAAGGATGAAAAACTGTTTTTT.

This clonotype was detected ten times or more. The rearrangement uses TRBV29-1 and TRBJ2-1, with a tentative D call TRBD1 (5 bases). CDR3 length: 15 residues. Trimming removed 2 bases at V and 1 base at J, with 12 bases between. Germline CDR1 and CDR2: SQVTM and ANQGSEA. The chain's CDR3 is CSVEPQGKSYNEQFF. In nucleotides, the CDR3 is TGCAGCGTTGAACCGCAGGGAAAATCCTACAATGAGCAGTTCTTC.

This clonotype was observed at least ten times. This chain uses TRBV6-2 or TRBV6-3 with TRBJ2-7; 10 nucleotides match TRBD1. V gave up 5 bases and J gave up 2 bases; unmatched junction bases: 3. The CDR3 extends over 14 amino acids. CDR1 is MNHEY and CDR2 is SVGEGT in the germline V gene. CDR3 nucleotide sequence: TGTGCCAGCAGTCGACAGGGGGCCGCCTACGAGCAGTACTTC. Translation: CASSRQGAAYEQYF.

This clonotype was observed at least ten times. This chain connects TRBV10-3 to TRBJ2-7; D gene unclear. This CDR3 comprises 12 residues. V lost 0 bases to trimming and J lost 3 bases, with 3 bases between them. Germline loops: CDR1 ENHRY, CDR2 SYGVKD. The CDR3 nucleotides are TGTGCCATCAGTGAGTCAAGCTACGAGCAGTACTTC. Translated: CAISESSYEQYF.

This clonotype was counted between two and nine times. The chain combines TRBV5-1 with TRBJ2-2; 7 nucleotides match TRBD2. The length of the CDR3 is 15 residues. CDR1 is SGHRS, CDR2 YFSETQ, per germline. With 4 bases clipped from V and 3 bases from J, the junction kept 6 bases outside the gene matches. The CDR3 here is CASSPRDYHTGELFF. The CDR3 nucleotides read TGCGCCAGCAGCCCCCGGGACTACCACACCGGGGAGCTGTTTTTT.

This clonotype was recorded at least ten times. CDR3: CSARDRYITTEAFF. CDR3 DNA sequence: TGCAGTGCTAGAGATAGATACATTACCACTGAAGCTTTCTTT. The rearrangement joins TRBV20-1 to TRBJ1-1; D is unresolved. In germline, CDR1 is DFQATT, CDR2 SNEGSKA (reference sequence). CDR3 length: 14 amino acids. The ends were cut back, 0 bases at V and 4 bases at J, with 12 bases in the middle.

This clonotype was seen many times. This sequence joins TRBV28 and TRBJ2-7, with TRBD1 matching 12 bases. The CDR3 is made up of 13 amino acids. V lost 3 bases and J lost 11; bases outside the gene matches: 5. CDR1 MDHEN and CDR2 SYDVKM come from the germline V gene. The CDR3 coding sequence is TGTGCCAGCAGTTTGGGACAGGGGGCGTTGAAGTACTTC. Translating it yields CASSLGQGALKYF.

Many counts were recorded for this clonotype. The chain couples TRBV7-9 to TRBJ1-1, with TRBD1 identical over 8 bases. V shed 0 bases and J 3 bases; nucleotides not matched to a gene: 12. CDR3 length equals 18 residues. In germline, CDR1 is SEHNR, CDR2 FQNEAQ (reference sequence). CDR3 nucleotides: TGTGCCAGCAGCTTAGCCTGGTCAGGGGGCGCGGTGGACACTGAAGCTTTCTTT. It codes for CASSLAWSGGAVDTEAFF. The whole variable domain, filled in from reference TRBV7-9 and TRBJ1-1, reads DTGVSQNPRHKITKRGQNVTFRCDPISEHNRLYWYRQTLGQGPEFLTYFQNEAQLEKSRLLSDRFSAERPKGSFSTLEIQRTEQGDSAMYLCASSLAWSGGAVDTEAFFGQGTRLTVV.

This clonotype appeared many times. The chain employs TRBV6-5 and TRBJ1-4, with D tentatively TRBD1 (6 bases). The CDR3 spans 16 residues. CDR1 is MNHEY and CDR2 is SVGAGI in the germline V gene. V lost 6 bases and J lost 1, with 15 bases in between. The CDR3: CASRQAGGLTNEKLFF. Here the CDR3 DNA reads TGTGCCAGCAGGCAAGCCGGGGGGCTAACTAATGAAAAACTGTTTTTT.

The sample holds many counts of this clonotype. This rearrangement joins TRBV24-1 to TRBJ2-1; 7 nucleotides align to TRBD2. V was pared by 5 bases and J by 14 bases, with 8 bases of the junction left unmatched. In germline, CDR1 is KGHDR, CDR2 SFDVKD. The CDR3 is made up of 12 amino acids. In DNA form, the CDR3 reads TGTGCCACCAGTGCCGGGAGCGGGGTCGAGTTCTTC. Translation gives CATSAGSGVEFF.

This clonotype was seen repeatedly, ten times or more. V is TRBV10-3 and J is TRBJ2-2; D is possibly TRBD2 (6 bases). The V gene lost 11 bases and the J gene lost 7 bases, with 17 bases spanning the gap. Germline V gene data show CDR1 as ENHRY and CDR2 as SYGVKD. This CDR3 contains 13 residues. CDR3 in DNA: TGTGCCGCTTCCGGCGGGGCGGTCGGGGAGCTGTTTTTT. The encoded protein is CAASGGAVGELFF.

The sample holds many counts of this clonotype. J is TRBJ2-1 and V is TRBV5-1; D is possibly TRBD1 (6 bases). The V end was cut by 4 bases, the J end by 4 bases, with 12 bases between. Germline V CDR1 and CDR2: SGHRS, YFSETQ. The CDR3 is made up of 14 amino acids. The CDR3 nucleotides read TGCGCCAGCAGCCTCCGGGACATATACAATGAGCAGTTCTTC. Amino acids: CASSLRDIYNEQFF.

Ten or more counts support this clonotype. The genes are TRBV27 and TRBJ1-6; 7 positions agree with TRBD1. The CDR3 spans 16 residues. J lost 1 base, V lost 3 bases, and 3 bases had no gene match. Germline CDR1 MNHEY, CDR2 SMNVEV (reference sequence). CDR3 loop: CASSLGQWSYNSPLHF. CDR3 nucleotide sequence: TGTGCCAGCAGTTTGGGACAGTGGTCCTATAATTCACCCCTCCACTTT.

This clonotype was seen at least ten times. The V and J genes are TRBV4-1 and TRBJ2-3; D is uncertain. The CDR3 runs 12 residues. V shed 3 bases and J shed 2 bases, with 3 bases lying between them. Germline V gene data show CDR1 as MGHRA and CDR2 as YSYEKL. The CDR3: CASSHPTDTQYF. The CDR3 DNA is TGCGCCAGCAGCCACCCCACAGATACGCAGTATTTT.

This clonotype was seen at least ten times. This chain links TRBV20-1 with TRBJ2-2; no clear D gene. Looked up from germline, CDR1 is DFQATT and CDR2 is SNEGSKA (reference sequence). This CDR3 has 14 amino acids. Deletions cut 2 bases from V and 4 bases from J, with 11 bases between. The CDR3 is CSARPPVSTGELFF. CDR3 coding DNA: TGCAGTGCTAGACCGCCCGTGAGCACCGGGGAGCTGTTTTTT.

At least ten counts were recorded for this clonotype. The genes are TRBV29-1 and TRBJ2-7; D not certain. The germline V and J ends were trimmed by 7 bases and 4 bases, with 11 bases remaining between them. The CDR3 loop spans 11 amino acids. Germline CDR1 SQVTM, CDR2 ANQGSEA. The CDR3 DNA reads TGCAGCGCCGAGTACTTTTACGAGCAGTACTTC. Its translation is CSAEYFYEQYF.

This clonotype was counted many times. The CDR3 sequence: CASSLMGTNEKLFF. CDR3 bases: TGCGCCAGCAGCTTGATGGGGACGAATGAAAAACTGTTTTTT. This chain uses TRBV5-1 with TRBJ1-4; maybe TRBD1 (5 bases). The length of the CDR3 is 14 residues. V was pared by 1 base and J by 5 bases, with 9 bases between. Germline V lookup: CDR1 SGHRS, CDR2 YFSETQ.

This clonotype was counted ten times or more. J is TRBJ1-1 and V is TRBV10-3; no clear D. Germline V gene lookup returns CDR1 ENHRY and CDR2 SYGVKD. The V gene lost 4 bases and the J gene lost 9 bases, with 15 bases spanning the gap. The CDR3 length is 13 residues. The CDR3 spells CAISGRYYSQAFF. Written as DNA, the CDR3 is TGTGCCATCAGTGGACGGTACTATTCCCAAGCTTTCTTT.

In its sample, this clonotype was seen many times. This chain links TRBV28 with TRBJ1-2; D is uncertain. Trimming removed 7 bases from V and 0 bases from J, with 12 bases in between. The CDR3 extends over 14 amino acids. CDR1 and CDR2 from the germline V gene are MDHEN and SYDVKM. The CDR3 sequence: CASTPGGSNYGYTF. The CDR3 nucleotides read TGTGCCAGCACCCCGGGCGGCTCTAACTATGGCTACACCTTC.

This clonotype appeared many times. This rearrangement joins TRBV20-1 to TRBJ1-2, with D possibly being TRBD1 (6 bases). CDR1 DFQATT and CDR2 SNEGSKA come from the germline V gene (reference sequence). The CDR3 extends over 15 amino acids. Trimming removed 3 bases from V and 3 bases from J, with 17 bases in between. The DNA of the CDR3 is TGCAGTGCTAGCCCCACCACAGGGACGGACTATGGCTACACCTTC. Amino acids: CSASPTTGTDYGYTF.

This clonotype occurred many times. V and J are TRBV20-1 and TRBJ1-5; 7 nucleotides align to TRBD1. The CDR3 loop spans 15 amino acids. Per germline, CDR1 DFQATT and CDR2 SNEGSKA (reference sequence). V gave up 0 bases and J gave up 11 bases; unmatched junction bases: 13. CDR3 DNA: TGCAGTGCTAGAGAGGCCGGGACAGCACGCGGGGCCCAGCATTTT. It is translated as CSAREAGTARGAQHF.

This clonotype was recorded many times. V usage is TRBV5-1 and J usage is TRBJ2-1, with 9 bases aligning to TRBD1. Per germline, CDR1 SGHRS and CDR2 YFSETQ. V was clipped by 0 bases and J by 9 bases; unmatched bases: 7. The CDR3 has 15 residues. The CDR3 coding sequence is TGCGCCAGCAGCTTGGGGGACAGGGTCTCGGGTGAGCAGTTCTTC. Translation: CASSLGDRVSGEQFF.

This clonotype was recorded at least ten times. The CDR3 nucleotides read TGTGCCAGCACCCGGGGGACTAGCGGGAGGGGGTCCTACGAGCAGTACTTC. Its translation is CASTRGTSGRGSYEQYF. This chain joins TRBV4-2 and TRBJ2-7; TRBD2 matches 16 bases. The CDR3 has 17 amino acids. CDR1 and CDR2 from the germline V gene are LGHNA and YNFKEQ. J was trimmed by 1 base and V by 7 bases; bases with no gene match: 7.

This clonotype was seen repeatedly, ten times or more. The chain couples TRBV28 to TRBJ1-2; 9 bases match TRBD1. This CDR3 has 16 residues. With V trimmed by 3 bases and J by 0 bases, 5 bases remained unmatched. Germline V gene sequence: CDR1 MDHEN, CDR2 SYDVKM. For the CDR3, the DNA is TGTGCCAGCAGTTTGGGACAGGGCTACTCTAACTATGGCTACACCTTC. Its protein product is CASSLGQGYSNYGYTF.